The 27 T cell receptor beta chains presented below share a single source sample, sequenced in a study of blood T cell repertoires in COVID-19. The data were produced by immunoSEQ multiplex PCR, yet TCRdb's version contains in-frame clones alone and is incomplete. The sample has fewer than 200,000 clones, roughly 81% seen once. Sequencing used peripheral blood. The receptor source for this set is a woman in her forties or fifties with COVID-19, enrolled during active disease.

The chain carries TRBV29-1 and TRBJ2-3; 10 positions match TRBD2. The V gene end was trimmed by 6 bases and the J gene end by 4 bases; junction bases not matched to a gene: 13. The CDR3 extends over 16 amino acids. Germline assignment: CDR1 SQVTM and CDR2 ANQGSEA. CDR3 nucleotide sequence: TGCAGCGTGGAGACTTCTAGCGGGGGATACGCAGATACGCAGTATTTT. Amino acids: CSVETSSGGYADTQYF.

The chain employs TRBV29-1 and TRBJ2-3; TRBD1 matches at 9 bases. This CDR3 comprises 16 residues. Germline V CDR1 and CDR2: SQVTM, ANQGSEA. Trimming removed 7 bases from V and 2 bases from J; junction bases left unmatched: 13. The CDR3 nucleotides are TGCAGCGGGGCGAGGGACAGGGAGGGAAACACAGATACGCAGTATTTT. As protein: CSGARDREGNTDTQYF.

The V call is TRBV18, the J call TRBJ2-7; possibly TRBD2 for D (5 bases). Trimming cost V 4 bases and J 4 bases, with 8 bases left between them. This CDR3 has 12 residues. The germline CDR1 and CDR2 sequences are KGHSH and LQKENI. DNA of the CDR3: TGTGCCAGCTCACGAGAGGGATACGAGCAGTACTTC. Protein: CASSREGYEQYF.

Worth noting for this clone: The same CDR3 can be traced to other DNA sequences in this sample. The V gene is TRBV2, the J gene TRBJ2-7; D is ambiguous. The V end lost 2 bases, the J end lost 4 bases, and 6 bases lay between the germline ends. The CDR3 totals 12 residues. Germline CDR1 and CDR2: SNHLY and FYNNEI. CDR3 loop: CASSEQQYEQYF. The CDR3 DNA reads TGTGCCAGCAGTGAACAACAATACGAGCAGTACTTC.

This clone was recorded a few times. In DNA, the CDR3 is TGTGCCAGCAGCCCTAGCGGGGACCCTTTCGGGGAGCTGTTTTTT. Residues: CASSPSGDPFGELFF. This sequence joins TRBV11-1 and TRBJ2-2; 9 bases fit TRBD2. The CDR3 is 15 amino acids. Losses at the gene ends were 5 bases for V and 7 bases for J; bases not matched to a gene: 8. CDR1 SGHAT and CDR2 FQDESV come from the germline V gene (reference sequence).

This chain links TRBV27 with TRBJ2-7; 7 bases match TRBD2. CDR3 length equals 13 residues. V gave up 4 bases and J gave up 2 bases; unmatched junction bases: 2. From germline, CDR1 is MNHEY and CDR2 SMNVEV (reference sequence). The CDR3 protein is CASSWGGAYEQYF. CDR3 nucleotide sequence: TGTGCCAGCAGTTGGGGGGGGGCCTACGAGCAGTACTTC.

V and J are TRBV2 and TRBJ2-5, with 11 bases lining up with TRBD1. Germline CDR1 is SNHLY and CDR2 is FYNNEI. After removal of 6 bases from V and 5 bases from J, the junction contained 8 bases not matched to a gene. This CDR3 region has 15 residues. This CDR3 is CASSGQGARGETQYF. CDR3 nucleotide sequence: TGTGCCAGCAGCGGACAGGGGGCGCGTGGGGAGACCCAGTACTTC.

CDR3 sequence: CAISGGGANTGELFF. In DNA, the CDR3 is TGTGCCATCAGTGGAGGAGGAGCGAACACCGGGGAGCTGTTTTTT. V is TRBV10-3 and J is TRBJ2-2; weak D call: TRBD2 (5 bases). V dropped 4 bases and J dropped 0 bases, with 9 bases sitting between them. The germline gives CDR1 ENHRY, CDR2 SYGVKD. The CDR3 is 15 amino acids.

The rearrangement links TRBV12-3 or TRBV12-4 to TRBJ1-2; tentative D call: TRBD1 (5 bases). This CDR3 has 13 residues. Trimming left V 6 bases short and J 5 bases short, with 13 bases between. DNA for the CDR3: TGTGCCAGCAGCCGTGCCCAGGGTTATGGCTACACCTTC. Residues: CASSRAQGYGYTF.

The chain joins TRBV7-8 to TRBJ2-2; a possible D gene is TRBD2 (5 bases). Germline V CDR1 and CDR2: SGHVS, FQNEAQ. V shed 10 bases and J shed 3 bases, with 24 bases lying between them. This CDR3 has 17 residues. The CDR3 reads CATKQSPSGFYTGELFF. The CDR3 coding sequence is TGTGCCACCAAGCAAAGTCCCTCGGGGTTTTACACCGGGGAGCTGTTTTTT.

V usage is TRBV6-5 and J usage is TRBJ2-2; 10 nucleotides match TRBD1. V gave up 0 bases and J gave up 6 bases; unmatched junction bases: 4. The CDR3 has 16 amino acids. CDR1 and CDR2 from the germline V gene are MNHEY and SVGAGI. The CDR3: CASSYSIGTGAGELFF. CDR3 DNA sequence: TGTGCCAGCAGTTACTCGATAGGGACAGGGGCCGGGGAGCTGTTTTTT.

The chain links TRBV28 to TRBJ2-7; possibly TRBD1 for D (5 bases). Germline V gene data show CDR1 as MDHEN and CDR2 as SYDVKM. Trimming pared 5 bases from V and 1 base from J, leaving 15 bases between. The CDR3 sequence is 15 residues long. CDR3 region: CASSLLTRGSYEQYF. The DNA for the CDR3 is TGTGCCAGCAGTCTACTTACAAGGGGTTCCTACGAGCAGTACTTC.

This clone was observed once. The rearrangement uses TRBV6-4 and TRBJ2-1; 12 bases align to TRBD2. J lost 2 bases, V lost 6 bases, and 2 bases had no gene match. CDR3 length equals 15 residues. Germline V lookup: CDR1 MRHNA, CDR2 SNTAGT. Here the CDR3 reads CASSLAGGPYNEQFF. The CDR3 nucleotides read TGTGCCAGCAGCCTAGCGGGGGGGCCCTACAATGAGCAGTTCTTC.

The J gene is TRBJ1-2, the V gene TRBV28; D ambiguous. CDR3 size: 12 residues. The V gene's germline CDR1 is MDHEN and CDR2 SYDVKM. V was shortened by 10 bases and J by 4 bases, with 13 bases between the two germline ends. The CDR3 here is CATPGVGYGYTF. As DNA, the CDR3 is TGTGCCACTCCCGGGGTGGGCTATGGCTACACCTTC.

This clone was counted a few times. The V gene is TRBV28, the J gene TRBJ1-3; no firm D call. The V gene lost 4 bases and the J gene lost 0 bases, with 10 bases spanning the gap. Germline V lookup: CDR1 MDHEN, CDR2 SYDVKM. The length of the CDR3 is 15 residues. CDR3 sequence (DNA): TGTGCCAGCAGTTCGGACGGAGGCTCTGGAAACACCATATATTTT. Translating it yields CASSSDGGSGNTIYF.

This clone was observed a single time. Different DNA sequences within this sample yield the same CDR3. The chain employs TRBV5-1 and TRBJ1-6; 8 bases line up with TRBD1. Trimming took 0 bases from V and 7 from J; bases not matched to a gene: 0. The CDR3 extends over 14 amino acids. Looked up from germline, CDR1 is SGHRS and CDR2 is YFSETQ. Here the CDR3 DNA reads TGCGCCAGCAGCTTGGACAGGGGGAATTCACCCCTCCACTTT. Amino acid sequence: CASSLDRGNSPLHF.

As concerns this clone: Relative to the germline gene, one junction end is altered; a read error may explain this. The rearrangement joins TRBV7-7 to TRBJ2-3; TRBD2 matches 14 bases. Germline CDR1 reads SSHAT; CDR2 reads FNYEAQ (reference sequence). The CDR3 runs 15 residues. DNA of the CDR3: TGTGCTAGCAGGTCGGGACTAGCGGGGGCAGATACGCAGTATTTT. It encodes CASRSGLAGADTQYF.

The chain joins TRBV20-1 to TRBJ1-2, with D unresolved. The CDR3 spans 8 residues. The germline V gene has CDR1 DFQATT and CDR2 SNEGSKA (reference sequence). The CDR3 sequence: CRVEPGTF. The CDR3 DNA sequence: TGCAGGGTAGAACCCGGCACCTTC.

This clone was seen a single time. The chain uses TRBV3-1 (or the pseudogene TRBV3-2) and TRBJ2-2; 12 nucleotides align to TRBD2. CDR3 length: 20 residues. With 0 bases clipped from V and 7 bases from J, the junction kept 15 bases outside the gene matches. Germline CDR1 LGHDT, CDR2 YNNKEL (reference sequence). CDR3 sequence: CASSQERNLAGLAGVGELFF. CDR3 DNA: TGTGCCAGCAGCCAAGAAAGAAATCTAGCGGGACTAGCGGGTGTCGGGGAGCTGTTTTTT.

The rearrangement joins TRBV6-5 to TRBJ2-7, with D possibly being TRBD2 (6 bases). Trimming took 5 bases from V and 3 from J, leaving 17 bases between them. The CDR3 runs 15 residues. In germline, CDR1 is MNHEY, CDR2 SVGAGI. The CDR3 here is CASSRAGISLYEQYF. In nucleotides, the CDR3 is TGTGCCAGCAGTCGCGCGGGGATATCCCTCTACGAGCAGTACTTC.

The sample holds many counts of this clone. The chain links TRBV2 to TRBJ1-1, with TRBD1 matching 9 bases. This CDR3 comprises 14 residues. Trimming took 8 bases from V and 0 from J; bases not matched to a gene: 4. The germline V gene encodes CDR1 SNHLY and CDR2 FYNNEI. CDR3 in DNA: TGTGCCAGCTTAAGGACAGGGGTGAACACTGAAGCTTTCTTT. Protein: CASLRTGVNTEAFF.

Regarding this clone: The junction departs from the called germline gene at one end, perhaps through a read error. The V and J genes are TRBV6-1 and TRBJ2-7; D is perhaps TRBD1 (5 bases). The CDR3 is 14 amino acids. Germline V gives CDR1 MNHNS, CDR2 SASEGT. The DNA of the CDR3 is TGTGCCAGCAGTGAAGCCTGGGAAGGGGTAGATACGCACTTC. Translating gives CASSEAWEGVDTHF.

This chain connects TRBV2 to TRBJ2-1; 9 nucleotides align to TRBD2. There are 14 residues in the CDR3. Germline CDR1 SNHLY, CDR2 FYNNEI. V was clipped by 10 bases and J by 2 bases; unmatched bases: 6. CDR3 sequence: CATLAGVTYNEQFF. CDR3 in DNA: TGTGCCACCTTAGCGGGGGTAACCTACAATGAGCAGTTCTTC.

The chain recombines TRBV7-2 with TRBJ2-5; perhaps TRBD1 as D (6 bases). Germline CDR1 reads SGHTA; CDR2 reads FQGNSA. The CDR3 consists of 13 residues. Trimming cost V 2 bases and J 5 bases, with 9 bases left between them. DNA of the CDR3: TGTGCCAGCAGCTTACAGGGGACGGAGACCCAGTACTTC. Protein product: CASSLQGTETQYF. Full variable domain (rest looked up from reference TRBV7-2 and TRBJ2-5): GAGVSQSPSNKVTEKGKDVELRCDPISGHTALYWYRQSLGQGLEFLIYFQGNSAPDKSGLPSDRFSAERTGGSVSTLTIQRTQQEDSAVYLCASSLQGTETQYFGPGTRLLVL.

The chain links TRBV3-1 (or the pseudogene TRBV3-2) to TRBJ1-6; 7 bases agree with TRBD1. The germline V gene has CDR1 LGHDT and CDR2 YNNKEL (reference sequence). The CDR3 spans 15 residues. V shed 5 bases, J shed 10 bases, and the junction held 11 bases outside the gene matches. The CDR3 coding sequence is TGTGCCAGCAGCGCAAACAGGGGCCGAGGGTCACCCCTCCACTTT. Protein: CASSANRGRGSPLHF.

The V and J genes are TRBV6-5 and TRBJ1-2, with D unresolved. Looked up from germline, CDR1 is MNHEY and CDR2 is SVGAGI. The CDR3 runs to 14 residues. The V gene lost 6 bases and the J gene lost 4 bases, with 15 bases spanning the gap. The CDR3 here is CASSPLQEGYGYTF. DNA for the CDR3: TGTGCCAGCAGCCCCCTCCAGGAGGGCTATGGCTACACCTTC.

The chain employs TRBV5-1 and TRBJ2-1, with TRBD1 matching over 9 bases. CDR1 is SGHRS, CDR2 YFSETQ, per germline. The V segment lost 5 bases and the J segment 0 bases; nucleotides outside the gene matches: 3. The CDR3 is made up of 15 amino acids. The CDR3 nucleotides read TGCGCCAGCAGACCGGGACAGGGCTCCTACAATGAGCAGTTCTTC. This codes for CASRPGQGSYNEQFF. Variable domain in full (rest from reference TRBV5-1 and TRBJ2-1): KAGVTQTPRYLIKTRGQQVTLSCSPISGHRSVSWYQQTPGQGLQFLFEYFSETQRNKGNFPGRFSGRQFSNSRSEMNVSTLELGDSALYLCASRPGQGSYNEQFFGPGTRLTVL.